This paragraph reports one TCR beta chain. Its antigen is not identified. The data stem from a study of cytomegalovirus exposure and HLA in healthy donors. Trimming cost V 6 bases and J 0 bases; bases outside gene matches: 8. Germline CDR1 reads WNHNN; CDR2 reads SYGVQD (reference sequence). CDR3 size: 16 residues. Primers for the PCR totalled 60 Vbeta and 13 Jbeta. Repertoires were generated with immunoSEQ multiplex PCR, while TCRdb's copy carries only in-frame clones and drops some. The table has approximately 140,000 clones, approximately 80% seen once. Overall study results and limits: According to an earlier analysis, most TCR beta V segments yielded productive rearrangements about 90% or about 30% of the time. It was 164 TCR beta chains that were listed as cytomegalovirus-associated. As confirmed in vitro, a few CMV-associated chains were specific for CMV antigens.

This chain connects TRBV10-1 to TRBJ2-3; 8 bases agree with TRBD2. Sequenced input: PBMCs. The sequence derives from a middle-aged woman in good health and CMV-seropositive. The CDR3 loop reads CASSDTSGTSTDTQYF. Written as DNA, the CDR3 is TGCGCCAGCAGCGATACTAGCGGTACTAGCACAGATACGCAGTATTTT.